These 20 T cell receptor beta chains came from one sample sequenced in a study of blood T cell repertoires in COVID-19. Sequencing was performed with immunoSEQ multiplex PCR; in TCRdb, only in-frame clones are kept and a portion is missing. The sample lists about 280,000 clones; about 90% were seen once. The specimen was peripheral blood. These receptor sequences come from a woman in her thirties who had recovered from COVID-19.

The chain recombines TRBV7-2 with TRBJ2-6; TRBD2 is a possible D gene (5 bases). The CDR3 consists of 17 residues. V lost 5 bases, J lost 3 bases, and 17 bases lay in between. CDR1 and CDR2 (germline): SGHTA, FQGNSA. CDR3 loop: CASSTGPGRGGANVLTF. The CDR3 nucleotides read TGTGCCAGCAGCACCGGGCCTGGACGGGGTGGGGCCAACGTCCTGACTTTC.

The chain has TRBV18 and TRBJ2-7, with D possibly matching TRBD1 (5 bases). Deletions cut 0 bases from V and 3 bases from J, with 9 bases between. The CDR3 extends over 14 amino acids. Per the germline V gene, CDR1 is KGHSH and CDR2 is LQKENI. The CDR3 DNA reads as TGTGCCAGCTCACCACCGGGTCAGGGCTACGAGCAGTACTTC. Protein: CASSPPGQGYEQYF.

The rearrangement joins TRBV5-1 to TRBJ2-3, with 10 nucleotides matching TRBD2. Germline CDR1 reads SGHRS; CDR2 reads YFSETQ. This CDR3 comprises 15 residues. The V gene end was trimmed by 2 bases and the J gene end by 3 bases; junction bases not matched to a gene: 3. CDR3 nucleotides: TGCGCCAGCAGCTTTACTAGCGGGGAGACAGATACGCAGTATTTT. Translated: CASSFTSGETDTQYF.

CDR3 DNA: TGTGCCAGCAGCCGTATCCGACTAGCGGGGGGGGAAGACGAGCAGTACTTC. Translated: CASSRIRLAGGEDEQYF. The chain is built from TRBV3-1 (or the pseudogene TRBV3-2) and TRBJ2-7, with TRBD2 matching over 14 bases. J lost 5 bases, V lost 4 bases, and 10 bases had no gene match. Per the germline V gene, CDR1 is LGHDT and CDR2 is YNNKEL (reference sequence). CDR3 length: 17 amino acids.

The chain combines TRBV11-2 with TRBJ1-4, with TRBD1 as a possible D gene (6 bases). Germline CDR1 reads SGHAT; CDR2 reads FQNNGV. The CDR3 length is 15 residues. With 1 base removed from V and 8 bases from J, the gap between germline ends came to 14 bases. Here the CDR3 DNA reads TGTGCCAGCAGCTTAGTGTCCCGGGACAACGAAAAACTGTTTTTT. Amino acids: CASSLVSRDNEKLFF. Combining the CDR3 with reference TRBV11-2 and TRBJ1-4 gives the whole variable domain EAGVAQSPRYKIIEKRQSVAFWCNPISGHATLYWYQQILGQGPKLLIQFQNNGVVDDSQLPKDRFSAERLKGVDSTLKIQPAKLEDSAVYLCASSLVSRDNEKLFFGSGTQLSVL.

The chain joins TRBV4-1 to TRBJ2-3, with 8 bases aligning to TRBD2. CDR1 MGHRA and CDR2 YSYEKL come from the germline V gene. The CDR3 is 14 amino acids. The junction had 3 bases not matched to a gene; V was cut back by 4 bases and J by 3 bases. CDR3 residues: CASSPGTSTDTQYF. The CDR3, as DNA: TGCGCCAGCAGCCCTGGGACTAGTACAGATACGCAGTATTTT.

The chain uses TRBV19 and TRBJ1-5; perhaps TRBD1 as D (6 bases). CDR1 LNHDA and CDR2 SQIVND come from the germline V gene (reference sequence). The CDR3 runs to 17 residues. Between the trimmed V and J ends, which lost 3 bases and 3 bases, there was a span of 18 bases. The CDR3 here is CASSISGGAYYNQPQHF. CDR3 bases: TGTGCCAGTAGTATTAGTGGGGGGGCTTACTACAATCAGCCCCAGCATTTT. Together with reference TRBV19 and TRBJ1-5, the CDR3 gives the full variable domain: DGGITQSPKYLFRKEGQNVTLSCEQNLNHDAMYWYRQDPGQGLRLIYYSQIVNDFQKGDIAEGYSVSREKKESFPLTVTSAQKNPTAFYLCASSISGGAYYNQPQHFGDGTRLSIL.

The chain combines TRBV11-3 with TRBJ2-3; D is uncertain. Germline CDR1 and CDR2: SGHNT and YENEEA. V lost 1 base, J lost 0 bases, and 5 bases lay in between. The CDR3 totals 14 residues. CDR3 bases: TGTGCCAGCAGCTTAGGGCCGAGCACAGATACGCAGTATTTT. Protein product: CASSLGPSTDTQYF.

V usage is TRBV5-5 and J usage is TRBJ1-1; TRBD1 might be the D (5 bases). This CDR3 spans 17 amino acids. Trimming pared 4 bases from V and 2 bases from J, leaving 21 bases between. Looked up from germline, CDR1 is SGHKS and CDR2 is YYEKEE (reference sequence). DNA of the CDR3: TGTGCCAGCAGCAAACTGACAGATAAAATAATTAACACTGAAGCTTTCTTT. This gives the protein CASSKLTDKIINTEAFF.

The chain recombines TRBV6-5 with TRBJ1-2; 7 positions agree with TRBD1. This CDR3 is built from 15 residues. V lost 2 bases to trimming and J lost 2 bases; unmatched junction nucleotides: 5. Germline CDR1 and CDR2: MNHEY and SVGAGI. CDR3 sequence reads: CASSYRPGQNYGYTF. DNA of the CDR3: TGTGCCAGCAGTTACAGACCGGGACAGAACTATGGCTACACCTTC.

The rearrangement links TRBV3-1 (or the pseudogene TRBV3-2) to TRBJ1-1; 10 bases match TRBD1. V trimming: 3 bases; J trimming: 6 bases; junction bases outside the gene matches: 7. This CDR3 has 15 amino acids. Per the germline V gene, CDR1 is LGHDT and CDR2 is YNNKEL (reference sequence). CDR3 nucleotides: TGTGCCAGCAGCCACCCGGACAGGGGGAAGGCTGAAGCTTTCTTT. This gives the protein CASSHPDRGKAEAFF.

The chain combines TRBV6-2 or TRBV6-3 with TRBJ2-1, with 7 nucleotides matching TRBD2. Germline loops: CDR1 MNHEY, CDR2 SVGEGT. V shed 0 bases and J 6 bases; nucleotides not matched to a gene: 5. The CDR3 is 15 amino acids. The CDR3 bases are TGTGCCAGCAGTTACTCGAGCGGGACGGGCAATGAGCAGTTCTTC. Its protein product is CASSYSSGTGNEQFF.

The V gene is TRBV4-1, the J gene TRBJ2-5; 10 nucleotides agree with TRBD1. The CDR3 runs 16 residues. The germline gives CDR1 MGHRA, CDR2 YSYEKL. V lost 2 bases, J lost 4 bases, and 7 bases stayed unmatched. Here the CDR3 DNA reads TGCGCCAGCAGCCAACTGATCGACAGGGGGCGAGAGACCCAGTACTTC. It encodes CASSQLIDRGRETQYF.

The chain has TRBV2 and TRBJ1-1; perhaps TRBD1 as D (5 bases). CDR3 length equals 13 residues. V was clipped by 5 bases and J by 6 bases, with 13 bases between them. CDR1 and CDR2 (germline): SNHLY, FYNNEI. CDR3 protein: CASSRPGVAEAFF. The CDR3 DNA is TGTGCCAGCAGTAGGCCGGGGGTGGCTGAAGCTTTCTTT.

This clone was recorded only once. The gene calls are TRBV5-6 and TRBJ1-5; a possible D gene is TRBD1 (6 bases). CDR1 and CDR2 from the germline V gene are SGHDT and YYEEEE. This CDR3 is 13 amino acids long. Deletions cut 4 bases from V and 8 bases from J, with 13 bases between. CDR3 DNA sequence: TGTGCCAGCAGCGTGGGACAATTCGAGCCCCAGCATTTT. This gives the protein CASSVGQFEPQHF.

The chain recombines TRBV4-1 with TRBJ1-1; weak D call: TRBD1 (6 bases). There are 16 residues in the CDR3. Germline lookup yields CDR1 MGHRA and CDR2 YSYEKL. The ends were cut back, 0 bases at V and 4 bases at J, with 15 bases in the middle. The CDR3 region has the DNA TGCGCCAGCAGCCAAGACGGCCAGGGCAGGGGCACTGAAGCTTTCTTT. Translated: CASSQDGQGRGTEAFF.

The gene calls are TRBV6-1 and TRBJ2-1; the match to TRBD2 covers 13 bases. V shed 3 bases, J shed 3 bases, and the junction held 11 bases outside the gene matches. CDR1 MNHNS and CDR2 SASEGT come from the germline V gene. CDR3 length: 19 residues. The CDR3 loop is CASSDNLWRLAGGYNEQFF. The CDR3 region has the DNA TGTGCCAGCAGTGACAACCTTTGGAGACTAGCGGGGGGCTACAATGAGCAGTTCTTC.

V is TRBV7-9 and J is TRBJ2-7; 8 nucleotides match TRBD1. CDR3 length: 15 residues. V trimming: 5 bases; J trimming: 5 bases; junction bases outside the gene matches: 11. Per germline, CDR1 SEHNR and CDR2 FQNEAQ (reference sequence). The CDR3 DNA sequence: TGTGCCAGCAGCACCCCGACAGGGGTGTTCGACGAGCAGTACTTC. It encodes CASSTPTGVFDEQYF.

The table lists this clone with a few counts. This rearrangement joins TRBV7-2 to TRBJ2-5; no clear D. This CDR3 region has 15 residues. Germline V gene sequence: CDR1 SGHTA, CDR2 FQGNSA. The V end was cut by 2 bases, the J end by 4 bases, with 14 bases between. The CDR3 bases are TGTGCCAGCAGCTTATTAGTAGGTTCAGGAGAGACCCAGTACTTC. Translated, it gives CASSLLVGSGETQYF.

This chain joins TRBV30 and TRBJ1-3, with unresolved D. This CDR3 comprises 13 residues. CDR1 and CDR2 (germline): GTSNPN, SVGIG (reference sequence). Trimming left V 2 bases short and J 0 bases short, with 5 bases between. The CDR3, as DNA: TGTGCCTGGAGTCGAGTCTCTGGAAACACCATATATTTT. Translating gives CAWSRVSGNTIYF.